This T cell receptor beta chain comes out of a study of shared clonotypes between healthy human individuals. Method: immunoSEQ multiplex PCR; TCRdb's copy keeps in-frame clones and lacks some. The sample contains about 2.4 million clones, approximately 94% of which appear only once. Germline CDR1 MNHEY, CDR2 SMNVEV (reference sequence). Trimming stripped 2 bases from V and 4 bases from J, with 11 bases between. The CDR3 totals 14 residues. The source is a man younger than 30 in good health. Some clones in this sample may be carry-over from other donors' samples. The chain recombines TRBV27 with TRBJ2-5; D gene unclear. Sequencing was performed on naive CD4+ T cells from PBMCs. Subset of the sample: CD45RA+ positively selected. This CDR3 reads CASSLVAGGETQYF. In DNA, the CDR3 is TGTGCCAGCAGTTTAGTGGCCGGCGGAGAGACCCAGTACTTC.